The source of this TCR beta chain is a study of shared clonotypes between healthy human individuals. This CDR3 is 13 amino acids long. Germline CDR1 reads SGHTA; CDR2 reads FQGTGA. V dropped 5 bases and J dropped 8 bases, with 13 bases sitting between them. In the naive CD8 group, cells lacked CD45RO and were positively selected for CCR7, so terminally differentiated effector memory CD45RA+ cells were left out. The repertoire was sequenced with immunoSEQ multiplex PCR; TCRdb's copy has only in-frame clones and lacks some. The sample shows approximately 810,000 clones, more than 85% of them seen only once. This clone was seen ten or more times.

This rearrangement joins TRBV7-3 to TRBJ2-1; D call uncertain. The sequence was collected from a man aged 30-40 years in good health. Sequenced: naive CD8+ T cells sorted from blood. The CDR3 DNA reads as TGTGCCAGCAGCCGCTTCTTAGGTGATGAGCAGTTCTTC. It codes for CASSRFLGDEQFF.